Below, 29 T cell receptor beta chains from the same sample are listed, as sequenced in a study of blood T cell repertoires in COVID-19. Sequencing was performed with immunoSEQ multiplex PCR; in TCRdb, only in-frame clones are kept and a portion is missing. Here the sample spans under 250,000 clones, around 82% being singletons. The sequenced sample was peripheral blood. The receptors originated from a woman aged 35 to 49 with acute or convalescent COVID-19.

The chain carries TRBV9 and TRBJ2-6; possible D gene TRBD1, 5 bases. CDR1 SGDLS and CDR2 YYNGEE come from the germline V gene. This CDR3 contains 16 residues. V was cut by 0 bases and J by 0 bases, with 7 bases left in between. The CDR3 loop is CASSVGRVSGANVLTF. The CDR3, as DNA: TGTGCCAGCAGCGTAGGCAGGGTCTCTGGGGCCAACGTCCTGACTTTC. Using reference TRBV9 and TRBJ2-6 for the parts outside the CDR3, the full variable domain is DSGVTQTPKHLITATGQRVTLRCSPRSGDLSVYWYQQSLDQGLQFLIQYYNGEERAKGNILERFSAQQFPDLHSELNLSSLELGDSALYFCASSVGRVSGANVLTFGAGSRLTVL.

The CDR3 loop reads CASSEGLLAGRLTGELFF. In DNA form, the CDR3 reads TGTGCCAGCAGTGAAGGGCTTCTAGCGGGACGACTAACCGGGGAGCTGTTTTTT. This chain joins TRBV6-1 and TRBJ2-2; 9 bases match TRBD2. The CDR3 is 18 amino acids. In germline, CDR1 is MNHNS, CDR2 SASEGT. Trimming took 1 base from V and 5 from J; bases not matched to a gene: 11.

The rearrangement uses TRBV5-5 and TRBJ1-3; unclear D gene. The CDR3 runs 16 residues. The V and J ends lost 0 bases and 7 bases respectively, with 17 bases between them. Germline V CDR1 and CDR2: SGHKS, YYEKEE (reference sequence). CDR3 sequence (DNA): TGTGCCAGCAGCTTGGATGTATCAGGATTTCGTAACACCATATATTTT. This codes for CASSLDVSGFRNTIYF.

CDR3 nucleotides: TGTGCCAGCAGTTTATCATACGGGAACACCGGGGAGCTGTTTTTT. This gives the protein CASSLSYGNTGELFF. V and J are TRBV27 and TRBJ2-2; D uncertain. CDR1 and CDR2 from the germline V gene are MNHEY and SMNVEV (reference sequence). The V end lost 0 bases, the J end lost 1 base, and 6 bases lay between the germline ends. The CDR3 consists of 15 residues.

The CDR3 reads CASSGSDSSPQHF. Here the CDR3 DNA reads TGTGCCAGCTCCGGATCTGACAGTTCGCCCCAGCATTTT. This chain uses TRBV18 with TRBJ1-5; tentatively, D is TRBD1 (5 bases). V lost 6 bases, J lost 9 bases, and 15 bases lay in between. CDR1 is KGHSH, CDR2 LQKENI, per germline. The CDR3 spans 13 residues.

This chain links TRBV7-6 with TRBJ2-2; TRBD1 matches at 7 bases. The germline V gene has CDR1 SGHVS and CDR2 FNYEAQ. The CDR3 is 16 residues long. Trimming at V came to 5 bases and at J to 3 bases, leaving 9 bases not matched to a gene. The CDR3 coding sequence is TGTGCCAGCAGCCCAGACAGGGTTGAGTACACCGGGGAGCTGTTTTTT. Its protein product is CASSPDRVEYTGELFF.

The chain has TRBV6-2 or TRBV6-3 and TRBJ1-5, with a possible D match to TRBD1 (5 bases). V lost 0 bases and J 0 bases, leaving 12 bases between the germline ends. CDR3 size: 17 residues. Germline values: CDR1 MNHEY, CDR2 SVGEGT. Here the CDR3 DNA reads TGTGCCAGCAGTTACTCTTGGGGGAGGTCTAGCAATCAGCCCCAGCATTTT. This codes for CASSYSWGRSSNQPQHF.

The rearrangement links TRBV5-6 to TRBJ1-4, with 7 bases lining up with TRBD1. Germline V lookup: CDR1 SGHDT, CDR2 YYEEEE. V shed 4 bases and J 8 bases; nucleotides not matched to a gene: 11. The CDR3 runs 15 residues. CDR3 protein: CASSAVGTGDEKLFF. The CDR3 DNA is TGTGCCAGCAGCGCAGTAGGCACAGGGGACGAAAAACTGTTTTTT. Combining the CDR3 with reference TRBV5-6 and TRBJ1-4 gives the whole variable domain DAGVTQSPTHLIKTRGQQVTLRCSPKSGHDTVSWYQQALGQGPQFIFQYYEEEERQRGNFPDRFSGHQFPNYSSELNVNALLLGDSALYLCASSAVGTGDEKLFFGSGTQLSVL.

This clone has just a few counts. The chain links TRBV11-3 to TRBJ1-1; 7 nucleotides line up with TRBD1. Losses at the gene ends were 5 bases for V and 3 bases for J; bases not matched to a gene: 3. The CDR3 totals 13 residues. Germline values: CDR1 SGHNT, CDR2 YENEEA. As DNA, the CDR3 is TGTGCCAGCAGCCGAGGGACAGACACTGAAGCTTTCTTT. Protein sequence: CASSRGTDTEAFF.

The V and J genes are TRBV30 and TRBJ2-5; maybe TRBD1 (6 bases). The CDR3 is made up of 14 amino acids. Germline lookup yields CDR1 GTSNPN and CDR2 SVGIG (reference sequence). V lost 3 bases to trimming and J lost 2 bases, with 13 bases between them. The DNA for the CDR3 is TGTGCCTGGAGGGGTCCGGACAGACAAGAGACCCAGTACTTC. Translating it yields CAWRGPDRQETQYF.

V gene TRBV14 combines with J gene TRBJ1-2; D not resolved. Germline V CDR1 and CDR2: SGHDN, FVKESK. The CDR3 length is 18 residues. V gave up 0 bases and J gave up 2 bases, with 19 bases separating them. In nucleotides, the CDR3 is TGTGCCAGCAGCCAAGATTCTCAGAGGAGGGAAGGGAACTATGGCTACACCTTC. This codes for CASSQDSQRREGNYGYTF.

V gene TRBV3-1 (or the pseudogene TRBV3-2) combines with J gene TRBJ2-7; tentatively, D is TRBD2 (7 bases). With 2 bases removed from V and 4 bases from J, the gap between germline ends came to 12 bases. The CDR3 runs 14 residues. Per the germline V gene, CDR1 is LGHDT and CDR2 is YNNKEL (reference sequence). The DNA for the CDR3 is TGTGCCAGCAGCCAACGAAGGGGGGGGTACGAGCAGTACTTC. Protein sequence: CASSQRRGGYEQYF.

The rearrangement joins TRBV29-1 to TRBJ2-3, with 7 bases lining up with TRBD2. With 1 base clipped from V and 4 bases from J, the junction kept 14 bases outside the gene matches. This CDR3 has 17 amino acids. The germline gives CDR1 SQVTM, CDR2 ANQGSEA. Here the CDR3 reads CSVEGLKSGVGADTQYF. Written as DNA, the CDR3 is TGCAGCGTTGAAGGGCTTAAAAGCGGGGTGGGAGCAGATACGCAGTATTTT.

This chain uses TRBV2 with TRBJ2-3; 8 bases line up with TRBD2. This CDR3 has 16 residues. CDR1 is SNHLY, CDR2 FYNNEI, per germline. The trim removed 3 bases at V and 6 bases at J, leaving 11 bases unmatched. The CDR3 DNA reads TGTGCCAGCAGTGATCGCCGGGGGGGCCTCGAGGATACGCAGTATTTT. It codes for CASSDRRGGLEDTQYF.

The chain links TRBV27 to TRBJ1-2; D is uncertain. CDR1 and CDR2 from the germline V gene are MNHEY and SMNVEV (reference sequence). The CDR3 extends over 13 amino acids. Deletions cut 4 bases from V and 7 bases from J, with 13 bases between. In DNA, the CDR3 is TGTGCCAGCAGTTCCCCCCAGGAGGGTGGCTACACCTTC. This sequence encodes CASSSPQEGGYTF.

The chain employs TRBV5-1 and TRBJ2-5, with TRBD2 identical over 10 bases. J was trimmed by 1 base and V by 4 bases; bases with no gene match: 4. Germline V gives CDR1 SGHRS, CDR2 YFSETQ. The CDR3 is 15 residues long. The CDR3, as DNA: TGCGCCAGCAGCCCAACTAGCGGGACCCAAGAGACCCAGTACTTC. Protein: CASSPTSGTQETQYF.

Written as DNA, the CDR3 is TGTGCCAGCAGTTTCACAGCGGCTAGCACAGATACGCAGTATTTT. Amino acid sequence: CASSFTAASTDTQYF. V usage is TRBV27 and J usage is TRBJ2-3, with a tentative D call TRBD2 (5 bases). The germline V gene has CDR1 MNHEY and CDR2 SMNVEV (reference sequence). The V and J ends lost 3 bases and 0 bases respectively, with 10 bases between them. This CDR3 region has 15 residues.

A single count supports this clone. The chain recombines TRBV7-2 with TRBJ2-4; a possible D gene is TRBD1 (6 bases). This CDR3 spans 17 amino acids. Per the germline V gene, CDR1 is SGHTA and CDR2 is FQGNSA. With 5 bases removed from V and 0 bases from J, the gap between germline ends came to 17 bases. In nucleotides, the CDR3 is TGTGCCAGCAGCCTGGGCTTGGGGGCGGGAGCCAAAAACATTCAGTACTTC. Translating it yields CASSLGLGAGAKNIQYF.

This clone was counted ten times or more. The DNA for the CDR3 is TGTGCCAGCAGCTTATTGGAGGGACTATCCTATGGCTACACCTTC. Translation gives CASSLLEGLSYGYTF. The chain combines TRBV7-9 with TRBJ1-2; a possible D gene is TRBD1 (5 bases). Deletions cut 2 bases from V and 4 bases from J, with 14 bases between. CDR3 length equals 15 residues. Germline loops: CDR1 SEHNR, CDR2 FQNEAQ (reference sequence). Together with reference TRBV7-9 and TRBJ1-2, the CDR3 gives the full variable domain: DTGVSQNPRHKITKRGQNVTFRCDPISEHNRLYWYRQTLGQGPEFLTYFQNEAQLEKSRLLSDRFSAERPKGSFSTLEIQRTEQGDSAMYLCASSLLEGLSYGYTFGSGTRLTVV.

The chain links TRBV7-9 to TRBJ1-2; no definite D call. CDR1 and CDR2 from the germline V gene are SEHNR and FQNEAQ (reference sequence). There are 15 residues in the CDR3. V was trimmed by 1 base and J by 0 bases, leaving 9 bases between them. The CDR3 sequence is CASSLVQVANYGYTF. For the CDR3, the DNA is TGTGCCAGCAGCTTAGTTCAGGTAGCTAACTATGGCTACACCTTC.

This chain links TRBV5-6 with TRBJ2-3, with 8 bases that match TRBD1. Germline lookup yields CDR1 SGHDT and CDR2 YYEEEE. Trimming took 2 bases from V and 4 from J; bases not matched to a gene: 6. This CDR3 contains 15 residues. The CDR3 loop reads CASSFKTGESDTQYF. CDR3 coding DNA: TGTGCCAGCAGCTTTAAGACAGGGGAATCAGATACGCAGTATTTT.

The chain has TRBV7-9 and TRBJ2-1; D not resolved. V gave up 6 bases and J gave up 6 bases, with 9 bases separating them. The CDR3 consists of 12 residues. Germline V lookup: CDR1 SEHNR, CDR2 FQNEAQ (reference sequence). The CDR3 DNA follows: TGTGCCAGCAGTCGCGGTCTCAATGAGCAGTTCTTC. It yields the protein CASSRGLNEQFF. Complete variable domain (other parts from reference TRBV7-9 and TRBJ2-1): DTGVSQNPRHKITKRGQNVTFRCDPISEHNRLYWYRQTLGQGPEFLTYFQNEAQLEKSRLLSDRFSAERPKGSFSTLEIQRTEQGDSAMYLCASSRGLNEQFFGPGTRLTVL.

The chain combines TRBV20-1 with TRBJ1-5, with D tentatively TRBD1 (6 bases). The CDR3 covers 14 residues. V was pared by 3 bases and J by 6 bases, with 15 bases between. Germline V gene data show CDR1 as DFQATT and CDR2 as SNEGSKA (reference sequence). The CDR3 is CSASFQGQGQPQHF. In DNA form, the CDR3 reads TGCAGTGCTAGTTTCCAGGGGCAAGGTCAGCCCCAGCATTTT.

This chain's CDR3 is CASGFQRGGTDTQYF. Written as DNA, the CDR3 is TGTGCCAGCGGATTCCAGCGGGGCGGGACAGATACGCAGTATTTT. The genes are TRBV7-2 and TRBJ2-3; 7 positions match TRBD2. In germline, CDR1 is SGHTA, CDR2 FQGNSA. With V trimmed by 8 bases and J by 3 bases, 11 bases remained unmatched. This CDR3 comprises 15 residues.

V is TRBV7-9 and J is TRBJ1-3; 9 bases fit TRBD1. V was clipped by 7 bases and J by 2 bases; unmatched bases: 9. The germline V gene encodes CDR1 SEHNR and CDR2 FQNEAQ (reference sequence). The CDR3 runs 16 residues. CDR3 coding DNA: TGTGCCAGCACCGATACTTGGACAGGGGCTGGAAACACCATATATTTT. Residues: CASTDTWTGAGNTIYF. Full variable domain (missing parts from reference TRBV7-9 and TRBJ1-3): DTGVSQNPRHKITKRGQNVTFRCDPISEHNRLYWYRQTLGQGPEFLTYFQNEAQLEKSRLLSDRFSAERPKGSFSTLEIQRTEQGDSAMYLCASTDTWTGAGNTIYFGEGSWLTVV.

The V call is TRBV5-4, the J call TRBJ2-1, with 10 bases identical to TRBD2. The CDR3 totals 17 residues. CDR1 is SGHNT, CDR2 YYREEE, per germline (reference sequence). The V and J ends lost 3 bases and 1 base, in that order; junction bases with no gene match: 7. CDR3: CASSSPLAGISYNEQFF. DNA for the CDR3: TGTGCCAGCAGCTCGCCACTAGCGGGAATTTCCTACAATGAGCAGTTCTTC.

The chain uses TRBV12-5 and TRBJ1-3; D is possibly TRBD1 (5 bases). V lost 6 bases and J lost 0, with 27 bases in between. Germline CDR1 and CDR2: LGHNT and FRNRAP. This CDR3 region has 20 residues. The DNA for the CDR3 is TGTGCTAGTGGAAAAGGACCTGGAGACAGCGGGTTCTACTCTGGAAACACCATATATTTT. It specifies CASGKGPGDSGFYSGNTIYF.

The gene calls are TRBV6-5 and TRBJ2-2; D is unclear. The CDR3 extends over 15 amino acids. CDR1 and CDR2 (germline): MNHEY, SVGAGI. The ends were cut back, 6 bases at V and 3 bases at J, with 14 bases in the middle. CDR3 nucleotides: TGTGCCAGCAGCCGCTCTACAGCCGACACCGGGGAGCTGTTTTTT. It yields the protein CASSRSTADTGELFF.

This chain connects TRBV7-3 to TRBJ1-1; 8 nucleotides align to TRBD1. The germline V gene encodes CDR1 SGHTA and CDR2 FQGTGA. This CDR3 region has 14 residues. The V and J ends lost 3 bases and 5 bases, in that order; junction bases with no gene match: 5. The CDR3 region is CASSLDRVATEAFF. The CDR3 region has the DNA TGTGCCAGCAGCTTGGACAGGGTGGCAACTGAAGCTTTCTTT.